The 13 T cell receptor beta chains below were found in one sample sequenced in a study of T-cell memory formation after mild COVID-19. TCRdb used MiXCR to reprocess the 5' RACE reads, holding one entry per CDR3 protein. Seen here are 550,000 to 600,000 distinct CDR3 sequences, about 20% observed once, and the top ten hold 8.4%. What was sequenced was PBMCs or a T cell subset sorted from them (not recorded which). The receptors originated from an adult woman who had mild COVID-19 (a few samples of this study predate the infection). Cell type and time point are not known.

Many counts were recorded for this clonotype. A junction end diverges from the germline sequence, so it may reflect a read error. The V gene is TRBV7-9, the J gene TRBJ2-1, with TRBD2 identical over 8 bases. The germline CDR1 and CDR2 sequences are SEHNR and FQNEAQ (reference sequence). The CDR3 has 13 amino acids. The CDR3 region is CASSLAGANEQFF. CDR3 sequence (DNA): TGTGCCAGCAGCCTAGCGGGCGCAAATGAGCAGTTCTTC.

This clonotype was seen more than once but under ten times. The gene calls are TRBV7-2 and TRBJ2-4, with D possibly being TRBD2 (6 bases). CDR1 and CDR2 (germline): SGHTA, FQGNSA. V was cut by 3 bases and J by 7 bases, with 13 bases left in between. This CDR3 has 14 amino acids. The CDR3 is CASSLGLTGNIQYF. CDR3 DNA sequence: TGTGCCAGCAGCTTGGGACTTACGGGGAACATTCAGTACTTC.

This clonotype was picked up a small number of times. The rearrangement joins TRBV7-9 to TRBJ1-6; TRBD1 agrees at 8 bases. V gave up 8 bases and J gave up 9 bases; unmatched junction bases: 9. The CDR3 totals 14 residues. Germline CDR1 is SEHNR and CDR2 is FQNEAQ (reference sequence). CDR3 DNA: TGTGCCAGCGGCGACAGGGGCCATCGTTCACCCCTCCACTTT. It encodes CASGDRGHRSPLHF.

A few counts support this clonotype. J is TRBJ1-2 and V is TRBV5-1; D gene uncertain. V was shortened by 5 bases and J by 4 bases, with 18 bases between the two germline ends. This CDR3 comprises 15 residues. Per the germline V gene, CDR1 is SGHRS and CDR2 is YFSETQ. CDR3 region: CASSRRHDDLYGYTF. The CDR3 coding sequence is TGCGCCAGCAGTCGGAGACACGACGACCTCTATGGCTACACCTTC.

In its sample, this clonotype was seen a few times. The chain couples TRBV6-1 to TRBJ2-1; D is possibly TRBD1 (7 bases). The V and J ends lost 8 bases and 7 bases respectively, with 15 bases between them. The germline V gene has CDR1 MNHNS and CDR2 SASEGT. The CDR3 runs to 13 residues. The CDR3 spells CASQKAGGNEQFF. Here the CDR3 DNA reads TGTGCCAGCCAGAAGGCAGGGGGGAATGAGCAGTTCTTC.

V usage is TRBV2 and J usage is TRBJ1-1, with a possible D match to TRBD1 (6 bases). CDR3 length: 14 amino acids. The V end lost 6 bases, the J end lost 1 base, and 12 bases lay between the germline ends. In germline, CDR1 is SNHLY, CDR2 FYNNEI. In DNA form, the CDR3 reads TGTGCCAGCAGAACCGGGACACCGAACACTGAAGCTTTCTTT. It encodes CASRTGTPNTEAFF. The full variable domain, completed using reference TRBV2 and TRBJ1-1, is EPEVTQTPSHQVTQMGQEVILRCVPISNHLYFYWYRQILGQKVEFLVSFYNNEISEKSEIFDDQFSVERPDGSNFTLKIRSTKLEDSAMYFCASRTGTPNTEAFFGQGTRLTVV.

This clonotype was counted between two and nine times. This chain connects TRBV12-3 or TRBV12-4 to TRBJ2-2, with D unresolved. The CDR3 runs to 11 residues. V was cut by 7 bases and J by 4 bases, with 4 bases left in between. CDR3 coding DNA: TGTGCCAGCACCACCACCGGGGAGCTGTTTTTT. Its translation: CASTTTGELFF.

In this sample, this clonotype turned up a few times. The chain recombines TRBV30 with TRBJ2-3, with a weak D call TRBD1 (5 bases). The CDR3 runs 14 residues. Germline CDR1 and CDR2: GTSNPN and SVGIG (reference sequence). The V and J ends lost 2 bases and 0 bases respectively, with 9 bases between them. As DNA, the CDR3 is TGTGCCTGGAGTCTTGCAGGGAGCACAGATACGCAGTATTTT. The encoded protein is CAWSLAGSTDTQYF.

This chain connects TRBV7-2 to TRBJ2-7; 12 positions agree with TRBD2. From germline, CDR1 is SGHTA and CDR2 FQGNSA. V lost 0 bases and J lost 10; bases outside the gene matches: 7. The CDR3 is made up of 15 amino acids. The CDR3 sequence is CASSLAPGLAGFQYF. Here the CDR3 DNA reads TGTGCCAGCAGCTTAGCCCCGGGACTAGCGGGCTTCCAGTACTTC.

This clonotype has just a few counts. This chain uses TRBV6-5 with TRBJ1-4; no reliable D call. Between the trimmed V and J ends, which lost 6 bases and 4 bases, there was a span of 12 bases. Germline CDR1 MNHEY, CDR2 SVGAGI. The CDR3 is 14 amino acids. Here the CDR3 reads CASSQDGLNEKLFF. The CDR3 bases are TGTGCCAGCAGCCAGGACGGTCTTAATGAAAAACTGTTTTTT.

This chain connects TRBV28 to TRBJ2-7; 9 bases are shared with TRBD2. V gave up 5 bases and J gave up 1 base; unmatched junction bases: 6. This CDR3 is 15 amino acids long. CDR1 MDHEN and CDR2 SYDVKM come from the germline V gene. CDR3 in amino acids: CASSRSGSKSYEQYF. The CDR3 coding sequence is TGTGCCAGCAGTCGTAGCGGGAGTAAGTCCTACGAGCAGTACTTC.

The table lists this clonotype with a few counts. The chain links TRBV7-6 to TRBJ2-7, with 7 bases that match TRBD2. Germline V CDR1 and CDR2: SGHVS, FNYEAQ. V shed 1 base, J shed 3 bases, and the junction held 9 bases outside the gene matches. The length of the CDR3 is 16 residues. The DNA for the CDR3 is TGTGCCAGCAGCTTAGGGCCGGGAGCGGGGTACTACGAGCAGTACTTC. It yields the protein CASSLGPGAGYYEQYF.

The chain recombines TRBV12-3 or TRBV12-4 with TRBJ2-5; perhaps TRBD2 as D (6 bases). CDR3 size: 15 residues. Deletions cut 3 bases from V and 4 bases from J, with 15 bases between. The DNA for the CDR3 is TGTGCCAGCAGTTTGGGGCTACCCGGGGGAGAGACCCAGTACTTC. It is translated as CASSLGLPGGETQYF.